The present entry profiles one T cell receptor (beta chain) with its context. The sample comes from a study of blood T cell repertoires in COVID-19. Study processing details: Estimation of nucleated cell counts relied on the amplification of reference gene primers. Method: immunoSEQ multiplex PCR; TCRdb's copy keeps in-frame clones and lacks some. V and J calls and clone size come straight from that table; D and trimming were deduced from the DNA. This table has around 60,000 clones, 65% to 80% appearing once. The Seattle patients, enrolled during active infection, were followed longitudinally. Unmatched junction bases numbered 15, after V lost 8 bases and J lost 3 bases. The CDR3 covers 16 residues. Per germline, CDR1 SEHNR and CDR2 FQNEAQ (reference sequence).

This rearrangement joins TRBV7-9 to TRBJ2-7, with 8 bases aligning to TRBD1. The sequence was collected from a man younger than 45 with COVID-19, enrolled during active disease. Material for sequencing was peripheral blood. CDR3 sequence (DNA): TGTGCCAGCCTAAATACCGAATCAGGGGGCTACTACGAGCAGTACTTC. It codes for CASLNTESGGYYEQYF.